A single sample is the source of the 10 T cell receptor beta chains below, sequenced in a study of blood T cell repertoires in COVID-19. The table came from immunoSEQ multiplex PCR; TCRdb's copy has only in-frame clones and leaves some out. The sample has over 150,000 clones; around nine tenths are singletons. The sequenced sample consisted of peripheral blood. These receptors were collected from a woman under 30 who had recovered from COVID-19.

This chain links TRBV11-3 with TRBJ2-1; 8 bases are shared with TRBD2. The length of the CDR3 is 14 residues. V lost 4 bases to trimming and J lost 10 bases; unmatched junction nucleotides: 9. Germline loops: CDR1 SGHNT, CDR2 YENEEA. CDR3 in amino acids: CASSSPGLAQEQFF. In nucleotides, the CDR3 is TGTGCCAGCAGCTCCCCTGGACTAGCACAAGAGCAGTTCTTC.

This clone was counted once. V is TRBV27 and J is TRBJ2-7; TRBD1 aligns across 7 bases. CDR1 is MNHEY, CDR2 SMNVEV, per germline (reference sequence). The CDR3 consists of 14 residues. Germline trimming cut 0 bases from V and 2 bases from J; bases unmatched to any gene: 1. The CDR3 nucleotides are TGTGCCAGCAGTTTATCGGGGACAGCCTACGAGCAGTACGTC. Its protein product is CASSLSGTAYEQYV.

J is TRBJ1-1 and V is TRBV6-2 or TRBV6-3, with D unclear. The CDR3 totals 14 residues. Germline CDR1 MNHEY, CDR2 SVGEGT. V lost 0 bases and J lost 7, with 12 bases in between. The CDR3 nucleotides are TGTGCCAGCAGTTACTCGATAGGAGTTCTTGAAGCTTTCTTT. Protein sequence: CASSYSIGVLEAFF.

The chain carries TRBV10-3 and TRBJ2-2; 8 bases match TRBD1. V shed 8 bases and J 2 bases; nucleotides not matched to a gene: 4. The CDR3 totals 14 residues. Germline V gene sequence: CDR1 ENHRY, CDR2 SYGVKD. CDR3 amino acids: CAIAGTGNTGELFF. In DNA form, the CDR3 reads TGTGCCATCGCTGGGACAGGCAACACCGGGGAGCTGTTTTTT.

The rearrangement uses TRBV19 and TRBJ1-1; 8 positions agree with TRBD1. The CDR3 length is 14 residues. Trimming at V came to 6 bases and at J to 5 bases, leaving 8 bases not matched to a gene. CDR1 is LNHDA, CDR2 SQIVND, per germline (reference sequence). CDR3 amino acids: CASRIQGVETEAFF. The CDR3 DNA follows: TGTGCCAGTAGGATACAGGGGGTCGAGACTGAAGCTTTCTTT.

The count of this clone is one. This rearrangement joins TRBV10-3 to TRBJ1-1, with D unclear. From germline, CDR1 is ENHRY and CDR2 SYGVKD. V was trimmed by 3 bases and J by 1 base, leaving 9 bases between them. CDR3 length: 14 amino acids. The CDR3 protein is CAISDLQQNTEAFF. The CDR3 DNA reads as TGTGCCATCAGTGATTTACAACAGAACACTGAAGCTTTCTTT.

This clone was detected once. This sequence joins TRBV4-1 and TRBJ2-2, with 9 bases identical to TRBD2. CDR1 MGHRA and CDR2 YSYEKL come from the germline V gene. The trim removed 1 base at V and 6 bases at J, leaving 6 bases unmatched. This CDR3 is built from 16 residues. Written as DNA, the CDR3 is TGCGCCAGCAGCCAAGTCCCTAGCGGGAATCCCGGGGAGCTGTTTTTT. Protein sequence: CASSQVPSGNPGELFF.

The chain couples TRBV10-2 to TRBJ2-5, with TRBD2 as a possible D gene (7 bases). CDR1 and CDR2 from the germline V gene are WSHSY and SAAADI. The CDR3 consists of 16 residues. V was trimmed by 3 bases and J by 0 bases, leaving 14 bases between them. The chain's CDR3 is CASSDPGGPNQETQYF. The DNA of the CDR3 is TGCGCCAGCAGTGACCCCGGGGGGCCCAACCAAGAGACCCAGTACTTC.

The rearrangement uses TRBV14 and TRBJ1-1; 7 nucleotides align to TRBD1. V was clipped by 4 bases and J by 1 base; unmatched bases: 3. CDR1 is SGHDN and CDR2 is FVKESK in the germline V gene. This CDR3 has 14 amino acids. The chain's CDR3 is CASSPGQKNTEAFF. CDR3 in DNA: TGTGCCAGCAGCCCGGGACAGAAGAACACTGAAGCTTTCTTT.

CDR3 residues: CASSQYRGDLETQYF. The CDR3 nucleotides are TGTGCCAGCAGCCAATACAGGGGGGATCTTGAGACCCAGTACTTC. V and J are TRBV4-2 and TRBJ2-5; 8 nucleotides agree with TRBD1. Per the germline V gene, CDR1 is LGHNA and CDR2 is YNFKEQ. This CDR3 has 15 residues. V gave up 2 bases and J gave up 5 bases; unmatched junction bases: 7.